This TCR beta chain was sequenced for a study of CD8+ T cells in alopecia areata. Overall study findings and caveats: Normal scalp had lower clonality than lesional scalp, with alopecia totalis/universalis lesions showing this most strongly.

Treatment meaning: oral pan-JAK inhibitor, 5-10 mg twice daily. Only a few counts were recorded for this clone. The antigen remains undetermined. RNA was isolated and reverse transcribed to cDNA, the sequencing template. The protocol was immunoSEQ multiplex PCR, while the TCRdb copy is restricted to in-frame clones and leaves out a portion. The sample carries approximately 210,000 clones, 66% recorded once. The CDR3 runs to 14 residues. CDR1 and CDR2 from the germline V gene are SQVTM and ANQGSEA. V lost 4 bases to trimming and J lost 1 base; unmatched junction nucleotides: 6. The chain combines TRBV29-1 with TRBJ1-1, with 7 bases that match TRBD1. The material sequenced was CD4+ T cells sorted from blood, taken at approximately week 42, from a patient treated with tofacitinib. This sequence was found in a human donor with alopecia areata. CDR3 coding DNA: TGCAGCGTTGGCGGGGGACAGCCGAACACTGAAGCTTTCTTT. Translating it yields CSVGGGQPNTEAFF.